The present T cell receptor beta chain was sequenced within a study of shared clonotypes between healthy human individuals. Study observations and caveats: Generation probability values for non-shared clonotypes were lower than those for clonotypes shared by all four donors.

All donors were Caucasian adults living in Nashville, Tennessee. In the study's own analysis: Because ImmunoSEQ provided only junction sequences with no quality scores, the filtering differed. Assay: immunoSEQ multiplex PCR; the TCRdb copy retains only in-frame clones and omits some. V, J and clone size are those of that table, while D and trimming were read from the DNA. The repertoire holds about 1 million clones, about 76% seen once, with 1.2% to 1.5% in the top ten. Points on this clone: The antigen is not known.

Per germline, CDR1 SGHNT and CDR2 YENEEA. The junction had 6 bases not matched to a gene; V was cut back by 1 base and J by 2 bases. The CDR3 runs 17 residues. The clonotype was recovered from a man between 18 and 29 years old in good health. The V gene is TRBV11-3, the J gene TRBJ2-3; 10 bases align to TRBD1. The source material was memory CD4+ T cells sorted from blood. The subset: CD45RA-negative fraction. The CDR3 sequence is CASSLGGTGDNTDTQYF. The CDR3, as DNA: TGTGCCAGCAGCTTAGGAGGGACAGGGGATAACACAGATACGCAGTATTTT.